Below, 10 T cell receptor beta chains from the same sample are listed, as sequenced in a study of T cells in Graves' hyperthyroidism and ophthalmopathy. Researchers amplified the TCR beta CDR3 regions from RNA transcripts. The HTBI primer set drove a first-round RT-PCR of the TCR CDR3. TCRdb reprocessed the multiplex PCR reads with MiXCR, giving one entry per CDR3 protein. Among roughly 350,000 distinct CDR3 sequences listed, roughly an eighth were seen once. Sequenced sample: blood. The receptors were sampled from a woman aged 40-49 years with Graves' ophthalmopathy.

The chain joins TRBV19 to TRBJ2-7, with D uncertain. V lost 4 bases and J 7 bases, leaving 11 bases between the germline ends. CDR3 size: 12 residues. The germline gives CDR1 LNHDA, CDR2 SQIVND (reference sequence). The CDR3 loop reads CASSSGPGEQYF. CDR3 DNA: TGTGCCAGTAGTAGCGGCCCGGGTGAGCAGTACTTC.

The gene calls are TRBV5-4 and TRBJ2-3; D not resolved. The CDR3 runs to 11 residues. Trimming pared 1 base from V and 11 bases from J, leaving 8 bases between. CDR1 SGHNT and CDR2 YYREEE come from the germline V gene (reference sequence). The CDR3 is CASSLFGEQYF. CDR3 DNA: TGTGCCAGCAGCTTGTTTGGAGAGCAGTATTTT.

Turning to this clonotype: A much larger clone lies one base from this, so it may be a read error. The chain is built from TRBV6-1 and TRBJ1-1, with D uncertain. The ends were cut back, 7 bases at V and 3 bases at J, with 12 bases in the middle. The CDR3 has 13 amino acids. Germline CDR1 MNHNS, CDR2 SASEGT. CDR3: CASKSPEDTEAFF. The CDR3, as DNA: TGTGCCAGCAAATCACCCGAAGACACTGAAGCTTTCTTT.

This clonotype was seen repeatedly, ten times or more. CDR3 sequence (DNA): TGTGCCAGCACTAAAGCGGGAGAAAGTCGCAATGAGCAGTTCTTC. Its translation: CASTKAGESRNEQFF. The chain is built from TRBV28 and TRBJ2-1; 8 bases are a match to TRBD2. CDR1 MDHEN and CDR2 SYDVKM come from the germline V gene. This CDR3 has 15 residues. V lost 7 bases and J lost 6; bases outside the gene matches: 11.

The chain carries TRBV19 and TRBJ1-5, with a possible D match to TRBD1 (5 bases). The V end was cut by 1 base, the J end by 1 base, with 11 bases between. Germline V gene lookup returns CDR1 LNHDA and CDR2 SQIVND (reference sequence). The CDR3 is 16 amino acids. The CDR3, as DNA: TGTGCCAGTAGTATAGGAGGCGCAGGGAGCAATCAGCCCCAGCATTTT. As protein: CASSIGGAGSNQPQHF.

This clonotype occurred many times. This chain uses TRBV2 with TRBJ1-2, with D perhaps TRBD1 (5 bases). The V end lost 4 bases, the J end lost 7 bases, and 16 bases lay between the germline ends. This CDR3 is 14 amino acids long. Germline V gives CDR1 SNHLY, CDR2 FYNNEI. CDR3 nucleotide sequence: TGTGCCAGCAGTGGTAGCAGGGTCGGGGGTGGCTACACCTTC. It specifies CASSGSRVGGGYTF. The full variable domain, its missing parts supplied by reference TRBV2 and TRBJ1-2, is EPEVTQTPSHQVTQMGQEVILRCVPISNHLYFYWYRQILGQKVEFLVSFYNNEISEKSEIFDDQFSVERPDGSNFTLKIRSTKLEDSAMYFCASSGSRVGGGYTFGSGTRLTVV.

The V gene is TRBV28, the J gene TRBJ1-4, with 7 bases lining up with TRBD1. Germline CDR1 is MDHEN and CDR2 is SYDVKM. CDR3 size: 16 residues. The trim removed 9 bases at V and 0 bases at J, leaving 10 bases unmatched. CDR3: CASTSGTAATNEKLFF. The CDR3 bases are TGTGCCAGTACTTCCGGGACAGCGGCAACTAATGAAAAACTGTTTTTT.

CDR3 in amino acids: CASSQEEYRENNEKLFF. DNA for the CDR3: TGTGCCAGCAGCCAAGAAGAATATCGCGAGAATAATGAAAAACTGTTTTTT. The chain recombines TRBV3-1 with TRBJ1-4, with D hard to call. From germline, CDR1 is LGHDT and CDR2 YNNKEL (reference sequence). V lost 0 bases and J lost 4, with 15 bases in between. The CDR3 spans 17 residues.

Turning to this clonotype: A read error is possible here, since a much larger clone lies one base away. V and J are TRBV28 and TRBJ2-7; TRBD2 might be the D (5 bases). The length of the CDR3 is 16 residues. The germline V and J ends were trimmed by 5 bases and 2 bases, with 19 bases remaining between them. Per the germline V gene, CDR1 is MDHEN and CDR2 is SYDVKM. This chain's CDR3 is CASSPLEQEDPYEQYF. CDR3 sequence (DNA): TGTGCCAGCAGTCCTCTGGAGCAGGAGGATCCCTACGAGCAGTACTTC.

In this sample, this clonotype turned up many times. The chain links TRBV28 to TRBJ2-5, with 14 bases that match TRBD2. J lost 1 base, V lost 4 bases, and 11 bases had no gene match. Germline values: CDR1 MDHEN, CDR2 SYDVKM. The CDR3 totals 19 residues. The CDR3 DNA sequence: TGTGCCAGCAGTTGGACTCGACTAGCGGGAGGGCCGGTCCAAGAGACCCAGTACTTC. Its translation is CASSWTRLAGGPVQETQYF.